These 26 T cell receptor beta chains share one sample of origin, sequenced in a study of T cell responses to AZD1222 COVID-19 vaccine. The method was immunoSEQ multiplex PCR; TCRdb's version includes in-frame clones alone and lacks a portion of them. The sample lists over 100,000 clones; 85% to 90% were seen once. Sequencing used peripheral blood, obtained on day 0 of AZD1222 vaccination. The receptors shown here come from an adult in good health.

This chain joins TRBV7-9 and TRBJ1-4, with D unclear. Germline loops: CDR1 SEHNR, CDR2 FQNEAQ (reference sequence). The CDR3 is made up of 13 amino acids. V was shortened by 7 bases and J by 7 bases, with 13 bases between the two germline ends. CDR3 sequence (DNA): TGTGCCAGCAATCGTGGAGGAGGTGAAAAACTGTTTTTT. Its translation: CASNRGGGEKLFF.

The chain has TRBV12-3 or TRBV12-4 and TRBJ2-7; 9 bases match TRBD1. The CDR3 runs 12 residues. V lost 6 bases, J lost 7 bases, and 4 bases stayed unmatched. This CDR3 is CASRGQGREQYF. CDR3 coding DNA: TGTGCCAGCAGGGGACAGGGAAGGGAGCAGTACTTC.

This clone was counted once. The chain combines TRBV3-1 (or the pseudogene TRBV3-2) with TRBJ2-7; TRBD2 agrees at 8 bases. V shed 0 bases and J 6 bases; nucleotides not matched to a gene: 4. Germline V CDR1 and CDR2: LGHDT, YNNKEL (reference sequence). The CDR3 sequence is 14 residues long. For the CDR3, the DNA is TGTGCCAGCAGCCAAGATGCGACTAGCGCCGAGCAGTACTTC. Amino acid sequence: CASSQDATSAEQYF.

CDR3 in DNA: TGCGCCAGCAGCCTACTATCAGGGTCTGGGGCCAACGTCCTGACTTTC. Translated, it gives CASSLLSGSGANVLTF. This chain joins TRBV4-3 and TRBJ2-6; D is perhaps TRBD1 (5 bases). V gave up 4 bases and J gave up 1 base, with 11 bases separating them. CDR3 length: 16 amino acids. CDR1 LGHNA and CDR2 YSLEER come from the germline V gene.

This clone was recorded only once. The chain links TRBV5-5 to TRBJ1-6; TRBD1 agrees at 8 bases. Unmatched junction bases numbered 9, after V lost 4 bases and J lost 9 bases. CDR3 length equals 15 residues. Germline V gives CDR1 SGHKS, CDR2 YYEKEE (reference sequence). The CDR3 loop is CASSLGQGGFSPLHF. CDR3 bases: TGTGCCAGCAGCCTCGGACAGGGAGGATTTTCACCCCTCCACTTT. Together with reference TRBV5-5 and TRBJ1-6, the CDR3 gives the full variable domain: DAGVTQSPTHLIKTRGQQVTLRCSPISGHKSVSWYQQVLGQGPQFIFQYYEKEERGRGNFPDRFSARQFPNYSSELNVNALLLGDSALYLCASSLGQGGFSPLHFGNGTRLTVT.

The gene calls are TRBV18 and TRBJ2-7, with D possibly TRBD1 on 6 matching bases. V lost 4 bases and J lost 3, with 22 bases in between. CDR1 and CDR2 (germline): KGHSH, LQKENI. CDR3 length: 17 residues. Here the CDR3 reads CASSLSYTWTDYYEQYF. The CDR3 bases are TGTGCCAGCTCACTGTCATATACATGGACAGATTACTACGAGCAGTACTTC.

The rearrangement links TRBV18 to TRBJ2-7; the D is unclear. V lost 3 bases and J 3 bases, leaving 9 bases between the germline ends. Per germline, CDR1 KGHSH and CDR2 LQKENI. The CDR3 runs to 13 residues. The CDR3 loop reads CASSPQVLYEQYF. In DNA, the CDR3 is TGTGCCAGCTCACCGCAAGTTCTCTACGAGCAGTACTTC.

The chain employs TRBV4-3 and TRBJ1-1, with TRBD1 matching over 8 bases. Unmatched junction bases numbered 10, after V lost 3 bases and J lost 4 bases. Germline V gene data show CDR1 as LGHNA and CDR2 as YSLEER. The CDR3 runs 16 residues. The DNA for the CDR3 is TGCGCCAGCAGCCAGGTTACAGGGGGTGCGAGCACTGAAGCTTTCTTT. Translating it yields CASSQVTGGASTEAFF.

This chain uses TRBV9 with TRBJ2-7; D ambiguous. Trimming cost V 0 bases and J 4 bases, with 11 bases left between them. Per the germline V gene, CDR1 is SGDLS and CDR2 is YYNGEE. The CDR3 spans 14 residues. In DNA form, the CDR3 reads TGTGCCAGCAGCGTAGACGCCAGGTCATACGAGCAGTACTTC. It is translated as CASSVDARSYEQYF.

V gene TRBV18 combines with J gene TRBJ2-2; D call uncertain. CDR3 length: 16 amino acids. Germline values: CDR1 KGHSH, CDR2 LQKENI. V was shortened by 3 bases and J by 2 bases, with 13 bases between the two germline ends. Here the CDR3 reads CASSPRQAFNTGELFF. The DNA of the CDR3 is TGTGCCAGCTCACCGCGGCAGGCCTTTAACACCGGGGAGCTGTTTTTT.

The V gene is TRBV6-5, the J gene TRBJ1-1, with TRBD1 as a possible D gene (5 bases). The CDR3 runs to 13 residues. V was pared by 6 bases and J by 3 bases, with 11 bases between. Germline CDR1 MNHEY, CDR2 SVGAGI. This CDR3 reads CASSRVGDTEAFF. The CDR3 bases are TGTGCCAGCAGCAGGGTTGGGGACACTGAAGCTTTCTTT.

Note on this clone: Additional DNA sequences in this sample encode the identical CDR3. This chain joins TRBV27 and TRBJ2-7, with D perhaps TRBD2 (7 bases). The CDR3 length is 13 residues. Germline values: CDR1 MNHEY, CDR2 SMNVEV (reference sequence). The V end was cut by 7 bases, the J end by 0 bases, with 10 bases between. The CDR3 sequence is CASMGGASYEQYF. CDR3 bases: TGTGCCAGCATGGGGGGGGCCTCCTACGAGCAGTACTTC.

The chain has TRBV5-6 and TRBJ1-1, with D perhaps TRBD1 (5 bases). Germline V gene sequence: CDR1 SGHDT, CDR2 YYEEEE. The CDR3 sequence is 15 residues long. V dropped 3 bases and J dropped 3 bases, with 15 bases sitting between them. CDR3 sequence reads: CASSSSPWGDTEAFF. The CDR3 DNA is TGTGCCAGCAGCTCATCTCCCTGGGGGGACACTGAAGCTTTCTTT.

The genes are TRBV7-9 and TRBJ2-5; D possibly corresponds to TRBD2 (6 bases). V was shortened by 5 bases and J by 1 base, with 14 bases between the two germline ends. CDR3 length: 15 amino acids. CDR1 SEHNR and CDR2 FQNEAQ come from the germline V gene (reference sequence). This CDR3 is CASSRAGGPQETQYF. The CDR3 nucleotides read TGTGCCAGCAGCCGTGCCGGGGGACCCCAAGAGACCCAGTACTTC.

This sequence joins TRBV11-2 and TRBJ2-1; unclear D gene. The CDR3 has 11 residues. Germline V gene data show CDR1 as SGHAT and CDR2 as FQNNGV. The V gene lost 5 bases and the J gene lost 2 bases, with 1 base spanning the gap. In nucleotides, the CDR3 is TGTGCCAGCAGCACCTACAATGAGCAGTTCTTC. Protein sequence: CASSTYNEQFF.

This chain uses TRBV5-6 with TRBJ1-5; D not certain. This CDR3 spans 13 amino acids. Germline V gene data show CDR1 as SGHDT and CDR2 as YYEEEE. V gave up 0 bases and J gave up 6 bases, with 7 bases separating them. CDR3 nucleotides: TGTGCCAGCAGCTTGGGGGATTTTCAGCCCCAGCATTTT. This encodes CASSLGDFQPQHF.

The chain joins TRBV7-8 to TRBJ1-5; D is undetermined. Germline V gives CDR1 SGHVS, CDR2 FQNEAQ. This CDR3 spans 14 amino acids. The germline V and J ends were trimmed by 4 bases and 4 bases, with 11 bases remaining between them. CDR3: CASSYAHGNQPQHF. In DNA, the CDR3 is TGTGCCAGCAGCTACGCCCACGGGAATCAGCCCCAGCATTTT.

J is TRBJ1-5 and V is TRBV5-5; D gene uncertain. The CDR3 has 14 residues. In germline, CDR1 is SGHKS, CDR2 YYEKEE (reference sequence). The ends were cut back, 4 bases at V and 0 bases at J, with 8 bases in the middle. This CDR3 reads CASSLSISNQPQHF. In DNA form, the CDR3 reads TGTGCCAGCAGCCTCAGCATTAGCAATCAGCCCCAGCATTTT.

The rearrangement links TRBV7-6 to TRBJ2-7, with D hard to call. CDR3 size: 14 residues. The V end lost 1 base, the J end lost 0 bases, and 7 bases lay between the germline ends. The germline V gene encodes CDR1 SGHVS and CDR2 FNYEAQ. CDR3 DNA: TGTGCCAGCAGCTTAGGGGTCAGCTCCTACGAGCAGTACTTC. It encodes CASSLGVSSYEQYF.

This clone occurred a few times. The genes are TRBV5-4 and TRBJ2-1; 11 nucleotides line up with TRBD2. CDR1 is SGHNT, CDR2 YYREEE, per germline (reference sequence). The CDR3 is made up of 18 amino acids. The junction had 11 bases not matched to a gene; V was cut back by 6 bases and J by 0 bases. In DNA, the CDR3 is TGTGCCAGCAACCCCAGCACTAGCGGGGGACCCTCCTACAATGAGCAGTTCTTC. Amino acids: CASNPSTSGGPSYNEQFF. Supplemented by reference TRBV5-4 and TRBJ2-1, the full variable domain reads ETGVTQSPTHLIKTRGQQVTLRCSSQSGHNTVSWYQQALGQGPQFIFQYYREEENGRGNFPPRFSGLQFPNYSSELNVNALELDDSALYLCASNPSTSGGPSYNEQFFGPGTRLTVL.

This clone was recorded once. The genes are TRBV18 and TRBJ2-2; D not certain. The ends were cut back, 3 bases at V and 2 bases at J, with 13 bases in the middle. Germline V lookup: CDR1 KGHSH, CDR2 LQKENI. The CDR3 extends over 16 amino acids. This CDR3 is CASSPSTFPNTGELFF. CDR3 DNA: TGTGCCAGCTCACCGAGCACGTTTCCTAACACCGGGGAGCTGTTTTTT.

The rearrangement links TRBV10-1 to TRBJ2-1, with 12 nucleotides matching TRBD2. CDR3 size: 16 residues. The ends lost 6 bases at V and 5 bases at J; junction bases unmatched: 8. Germline values: CDR1 WNHNN, CDR2 SYGVQD (reference sequence). The CDR3 DNA reads as TGCGCCAGCAGCGCCTACGGACTAGCGGGGAACAATGAGCAGTTCTTC. It yields the protein CASSAYGLAGNNEQFF.

This clone has a single count. V is TRBV27 and J is TRBJ2-7; D may match TRBD1 or TRBD2 (5 bases each). From germline, CDR1 is MNHEY and CDR2 SMNVEV (reference sequence). The CDR3 is 15 residues long. V lost 6 bases, J lost 3 bases, and 18 bases lay in between. The CDR3 reads CASSPVGPEFYEQYF. CDR3 DNA sequence: TGTGCCAGCAGCCCGGTGGGACCAGAGTTCTACGAGCAGTACTTC.

The genes are TRBV5-5 and TRBJ2-1; D call uncertain. The germline V gene encodes CDR1 SGHKS and CDR2 YYEKEE (reference sequence). This CDR3 spans 15 amino acids. Trimming left V 6 bases short and J 0 bases short, with 13 bases between. Here the CDR3 reads CASTRRGPSYNEQFF. CDR3 sequence (DNA): TGTGCCAGCACCCGACGAGGACCCTCCTACAATGAGCAGTTCTTC.

In this sample, this clone turned up once. V is TRBV2 and J is TRBJ1-3, with TRBD1 matching over 8 bases. The germline gives CDR1 SNHLY, CDR2 FYNNEI. The CDR3 contains 15 residues. Losses at the gene ends were 6 bases for V and 1 base for J; bases not matched to a gene: 5. The CDR3 spells CASSKQGVSGNTIYF. CDR3 nucleotide sequence: TGTGCCAGCAGCAAACAGGGGGTATCTGGAAACACCATATATTTT.

The chain links TRBV2 to TRBJ2-5; 10 nucleotides agree with TRBD1. Germline CDR1 SNHLY, CDR2 FYNNEI. The CDR3 has 14 residues. J was trimmed by 3 bases and V by 7 bases; bases with no gene match: 5. The CDR3 region is CASTPGTGEETQYF. CDR3 coding DNA: TGTGCCAGCACTCCGGGGACAGGGGAAGAGACCCAGTACTTC. Full variable domain (remainder filled in from reference TRBV2 and TRBJ2-5): EPEVTQTPSHQVTQMGQEVILRCVPISNHLYFYWYRQILGQKVEFLVSFYNNEISEKSEIFDDQFSVERPDGSNFTLKIRSTKLEDSAMYFCASTPGTGEETQYFGPGTRLLVL.